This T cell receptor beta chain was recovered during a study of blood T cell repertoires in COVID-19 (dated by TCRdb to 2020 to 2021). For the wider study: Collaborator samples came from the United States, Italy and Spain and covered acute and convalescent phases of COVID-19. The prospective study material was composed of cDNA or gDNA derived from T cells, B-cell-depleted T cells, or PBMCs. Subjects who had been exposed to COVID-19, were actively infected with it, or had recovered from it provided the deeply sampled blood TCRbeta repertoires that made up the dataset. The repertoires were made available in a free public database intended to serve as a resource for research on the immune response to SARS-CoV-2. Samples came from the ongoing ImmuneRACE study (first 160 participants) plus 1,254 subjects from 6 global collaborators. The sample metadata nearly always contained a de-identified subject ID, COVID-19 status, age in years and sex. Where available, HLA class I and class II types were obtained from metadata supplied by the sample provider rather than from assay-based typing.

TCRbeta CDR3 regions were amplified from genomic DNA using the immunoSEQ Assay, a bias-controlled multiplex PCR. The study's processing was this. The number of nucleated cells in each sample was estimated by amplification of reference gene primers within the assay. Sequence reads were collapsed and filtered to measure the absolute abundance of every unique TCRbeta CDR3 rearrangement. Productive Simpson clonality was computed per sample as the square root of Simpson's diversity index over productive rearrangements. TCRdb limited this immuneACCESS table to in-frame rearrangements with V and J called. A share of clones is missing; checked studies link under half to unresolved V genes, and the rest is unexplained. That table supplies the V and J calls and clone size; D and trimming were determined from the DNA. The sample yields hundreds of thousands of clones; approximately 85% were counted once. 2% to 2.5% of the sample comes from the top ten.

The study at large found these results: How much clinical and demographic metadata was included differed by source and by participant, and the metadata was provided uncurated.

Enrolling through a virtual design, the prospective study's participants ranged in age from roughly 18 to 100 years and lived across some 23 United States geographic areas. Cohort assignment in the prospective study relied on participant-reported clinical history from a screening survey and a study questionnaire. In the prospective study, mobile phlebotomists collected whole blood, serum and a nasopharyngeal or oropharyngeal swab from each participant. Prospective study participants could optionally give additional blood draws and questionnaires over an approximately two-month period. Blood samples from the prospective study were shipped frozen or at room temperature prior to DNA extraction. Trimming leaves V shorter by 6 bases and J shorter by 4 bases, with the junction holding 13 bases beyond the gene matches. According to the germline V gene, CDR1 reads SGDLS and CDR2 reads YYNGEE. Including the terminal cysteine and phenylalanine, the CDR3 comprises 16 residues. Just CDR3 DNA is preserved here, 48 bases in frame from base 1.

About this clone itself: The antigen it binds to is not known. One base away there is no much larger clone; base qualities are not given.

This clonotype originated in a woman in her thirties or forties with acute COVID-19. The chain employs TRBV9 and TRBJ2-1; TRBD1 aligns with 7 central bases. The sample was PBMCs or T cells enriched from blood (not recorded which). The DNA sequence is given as TGTGCCAGCAACTCAGCTACCGGGACAGAATACAATGAGCAGTTCTTC. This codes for CASNSATGTEYNEQFF.